This T cell receptor (beta chain) was documented in a study of blood T cells in healthy people across ages. A note on this clonotype: Its antigen is not identified.

Per the germline V gene, CDR1 is LGHNT and CDR2 is FRNRAP. V was clipped by 0 bases and J by 5 bases, with 11 bases between them. CDR3 length: 14 amino acids. The second PCR ran about 6 to 12 cycles with a sample-barcoded 5' primer and J-beta primers. TCRdb recomputed calls from the 5' RACE reads with MiXCR, one row per CDR3 protein. Of about 1,800,000 distinct CDR3 sequences detected, approximately 30% appear once; the ten largest clones hold roughly 8.2%. Study-wide findings and caveats: Observed TCR beta diversity per million T cells went down as age went up. This fall followed a roughly linear course with age.

The sample comprised blood. The receptor's source is a woman aged 30 to 39 in good health. The rearrangement links TRBV12-5 to TRBJ2-7; D gene unclear. CDR3 DNA sequence: TGTGCTAGTGGTTTGGTACCTCAATCTAACGAGCAGTACTTC. It translates to CASGLVPQSNEQYF.